A selection of T cell receptor beta chains follows, all from one sample in a study of prognosis after radiotherapy for stage I lung cancer. From the multiplex PCR reads, TCRdb called clonotypes with MiXCR, one entry per CDR3 protein. The sample records under 25,000 distinct CDR3 sequences, 45% to 50% being singletons. This specimen consisted of PBMCs, obtained before or after stereotactic body radiation therapy (not recorded which). The receptors here all came from a donor older than 45 with non-small cell lung cancer. The CDR3 runs from the conserved cysteine through the conserved F or W. A D gene is named only where the DNA matches it firmly. For some rows the clone size is stated as once, few or many, or as a class when expanded; others skip it.

J gene: TRBJ1-6; V gene: TRBV9; D gene: .; clone size: .; CDR3 protein: CASSIGTGPDLHF; CDR3 DNA: TGTGCCAGCAGCATTGGGACGGGCCCCGACCTCCACTTT
J gene: TRBJ1-5; V gene: TRBV9; D gene: TRBD1; clone size: many; CDR3 protein: CASSALGQSNQPQHF; CDR3 DNA: TGTGCCAGCAGCGCGTTGGGACAGAGCAATCAGCCCCAGCATTTT
J gene: TRBJ2-1; V gene: TRBV6-1; D gene: .; clone size: many; CDR3 protein: CASSTGASSKDNEQFF; CDR3 DNA: TGTGCCAGCAGTACTGGGGCTAGCTCCAAAGACAATGAGCAGTTCTTC
J gene: TRBJ2-2; V gene: TRBV25-1; D gene: TRBD1; clone size: .; CDR3 protein: CASIKGQCLFTGELFF; CDR3 DNA: TGTGCCAGCATAAAGGGACAGTGCCTTTTCACCGGGGAGCTGTTTTTT
J gene: TRBJ2-1; V gene: TRBV7-2; D gene: TRBD2; clone size: many; CDR3 protein: CASSSAGGINEQFF; CDR3 DNA: TGTGCCAGCAGCTCCGCGGGAGGAATCAATGAGCAGTTCTTC
J gene: TRBJ1-2; V gene: TRBV5-1; D gene: .; clone size: .; CDR3 protein: CASSLGDTINYGYTF; CDR3 DNA: TGCGCCAGCAGCTTGGGGGACACCATAAACTATGGCTACACCTTC
J gene: TRBJ1-4; V gene: TRBV2; D gene: TRBD1; clone size: many; CDR3 protein: CASSEARQGVEKLFF; CDR3 DNA: TGTGCCAGCAGTGAAGCTCGGCAGGGGGTGGAAAAACTGTTTTTT
J gene: TRBJ2-3; V gene: TRBV10-3; D gene: .; clone size: many; CDR3 protein: CAISETDTQYF; CDR3 DNA: TGTGCCATCAGTGAGACAGATACGCAGTATTTT
J gene: TRBJ1-2; V gene: TRBV7-9; D gene: .; clone size: medium-sized; CDR3 protein: CASSSSGAHYGYTF; CDR3 DNA: TGTGCCAGCAGCTCGAGCGGGGCGCACTATGGCTACACCTTC
J gene: TRBJ2-7; V gene: TRBV7-9; D gene: .; clone size: .; CDR3 protein: CASSLVYGSSYEQYF; CDR3 DNA: TGTGCCAGCAGCTTAGTATACGGCAGTTCCTACGAGCAGTACTTC
J gene: TRBJ2-7; V gene: TRBV15; D gene: TRBD1; clone size: .; CDR3 protein: CATILVTGGSNEQYF; CDR3 DNA: TGTGCCACCATCCTAGTGACAGGGGGGTCAAACGAGCAGTACTTC
J gene: TRBJ1-1; V gene: TRBV11-2; D gene: .; clone size: .; CDR3 protein: CASSSGRTLEAFF; CDR3 DNA: TGTGCCAGCAGCTCGGGACGGACCCTTGAAGCTTTCTTT
J gene: TRBJ2-2; V gene: TRBV27; D gene: .; clone size: .; CDR3 protein: CASRRTGPTGELFF; CDR3 DNA: TGTGCCAGCCGGAGAACAGGGCCCACCGGGGAGCTGTTTTTT
J gene: TRBJ2-7; V gene: TRBV7-9; D gene: TRBD2; clone size: many; CDR3 protein: CASSIWTSGYYEQYF; CDR3 DNA: TGTGCCAGCAGCATCTGGACTAGCGGCTACTACGAGCAGTACTTC
J gene: TRBJ2-2; V gene: TRBV5-1; D gene: .; clone size: once; CDR3 protein: CASSLVDGELFF; CDR3 DNA: TGCGCCAGCAGCTTGGTGGACGGGGAGCTGTTTTTT
J gene: TRBJ1-2; V gene: TRBV9; D gene: .; clone size: .; CDR3 protein: CASSVGQGANYFYTF; CDR3 DNA: TGTGCCAGCAGCGTAGGCCAGGGCGCTAACTATTTCTACACCTTC
J gene: TRBJ1-6; V gene: TRBV11-2; D gene: .; clone size: many; CDR3 protein: CASSLKGTNSPLHF; CDR3 DNA: TGTGCCAGCAGCTTGAAGGGTACTAATTCACCCCTCCACTTT
J gene: TRBJ1-1; V gene: TRBV15; D gene: .; clone size: many; CDR3 protein: CATSTANTEAFF; CDR3 DNA: TGTGCCACCTCGACTGCGAACACTGAAGCTTTCTTT
J gene: TRBJ2-1; V gene: TRBV12-3/TRBV12-4; D gene: .; clone size: many; CDR3 protein: CASSLIVQGRFF; CDR3 DNA: TGTGCCAGCAGTTTAATAGTGCAGGGCCGGTTCTTC
J gene: TRBJ1-1; V gene: TRBV11-3; D gene: .; clone size: .; CDR3 protein: CASPRTFFSNTEAFF; CDR3 DNA: TGTGCCAGCCCCAGGACATTCTTCTCGAACACTGAAGCTTTCTTT
J gene: TRBJ1-5; V gene: TRBV15; D gene: .; clone size: .; CDR3 protein: CATSRGSTVDLRQPQHF; CDR3 DNA: TGTGCCACCAGCAGAGGATCGACAGTTGATTTACGGCAGCCCCAGCATTTT
J gene: TRBJ1-1; V gene: TRBV11-1; D gene: TRBD1; clone size: .; CDR3 protein: CASSLVRGRGRKGTEAFF; CDR3 DNA: TGTGCCAGCAGCTTAGTTCGCGGCAGGGGGCGCAAAGGCACTGAAGCTTTCTTT
J gene: TRBJ1-3; V gene: TRBV12-3/TRBV12-4; D gene: .; clone size: medium-sized; CDR3 protein: CASSPGTIGNTIYF; CDR3 DNA: TGTGCCAGCAGTCCCGGGACAATTGGAAACACCATATATTTT
J gene: TRBJ1-1; V gene: TRBV12-3/TRBV12-4; D gene: .; clone size: many; CDR3 protein: CAARGASGTEAFF; CDR3 DNA: TGTGCCGCGAGGGGGGCGTCGGGCACTGAAGCTTTCTTT